These T cell receptor beta chains were read from a single sample in a study of response to subunit inactivated influenza vaccine. TCRdb redid the calling of the RT-PCR reads with MiXCR, one entry per CDR3 protein. Of 250,000 to 350,000 distinct CDR3 sequences listed, 22% are singletons. Sequencing was performed on PBMCs from blood, taken less than 22 months after vaccination. Every receptor here comes from a man between 50 and 69 years old who received an inactivated influenza vaccine. The conserved cysteine and the conserved F or W are not part of the CDR3 here. A D gene is named only where the DNA matches it firmly.

V gene,J gene,D gene,CDR3 protein
TRBV7-3,TRBJ2-2,TRBD2,ASSSLAGNTGELF
TRBV6-1,TRBJ2-7,-,ASSELTYEQY
TRBV6-1,TRBJ1-3,-,ASSARAVLSGNTIY
TRBV5-5,TRBJ1-3,-,ASSLVQGRSGNTIY
TRBV3-1,TRBJ1-5,TRBD1,ASSQSRTGSQPQH
TRBV7-2,TRBJ1-1,-,ASSFGGARTEAF
TRBV4-2,TRBJ1-4,TRBD1,ASSQRGTVNEKLF
TRBV12-3/TRBV12-4,TRBJ2-1,-,ASRKTVNMDNEQF
TRBV5-1,TRBJ2-7,-,ASSLPEAYEQY
TRBV7-3,TRBJ2-1,TRBD2,ASSLLASGGQQF
TRBV7-9,TRBJ2-2,-,ASSLLGANTGELF
TRBV20-1,TRBJ1-1,-,SALFIRGNTEAF
TRBV25-1,TRBJ2-1,-,ASSEVGSWEQF
TRBV12-3/TRBV12-4,TRBJ2-1,-,ASSLKWGPGNEQF
TRBV5-1,TRBJ1-1,-,ASSLGGDETEAF
TRBV5-1,TRBJ2-3,TRBD2,ASSPGLALDTQY
TRBV20-1,TRBJ1-4,-,SAGGPGSGEKLF
TRBV9,TRBJ2-2,-,ASSVDFGGVNGELF
TRBV15,TRBJ2-7,TRBD1,ATSRTSTGVGGYEQY
TRBV30,TRBJ2-7,-,AWSVQAAYEQY
TRBV6-2/TRBV6-3,TRBJ2-2,TRBD2,ASSRLARNTGELF
TRBV5-1,TRBJ2-6,-,ASSIDSGANVLT
TRBV29-1,TRBJ2-1,TRBD1,SVRGGWNNEQF
TRBV4-3,TRBJ2-1,TRBD2,ASSPGLAVGNEQF
TRBV7-2,TRBJ2-7,-,ASSLDYTGFYEQY
TRBV12-3/TRBV12-4,TRBJ1-2,-,ASSFRQQQNYGYT
TRBV12-3/TRBV12-4,TRBJ1-2,-,ASLGGRSMNYGYT
TRBV18,TRBJ2-1,-,ASSPWDTGSGEQF
TRBV5-1,TRBJ1-4,-,ASSLSQGNEKLF
TRBV20-1,TRBJ2-5,-,SARVRQETQY
TRBV20-1,TRBJ2-7,TRBD2,SASLSGSSYEQY
TRBV6-5,TRBJ1-6,-,ASSYSRGGADSPLH
TRBV13,TRBJ1-6,-,ASSLGNQGIAYNSPLH
TRBV11-2,TRBJ1-2,TRBD1,ASRMGQKNYGYT
TRBV28,TRBJ1-4,-,ASTGGVNEKLF
TRBV5-5,TRBJ1-4,-,ASITFPGANEKLF